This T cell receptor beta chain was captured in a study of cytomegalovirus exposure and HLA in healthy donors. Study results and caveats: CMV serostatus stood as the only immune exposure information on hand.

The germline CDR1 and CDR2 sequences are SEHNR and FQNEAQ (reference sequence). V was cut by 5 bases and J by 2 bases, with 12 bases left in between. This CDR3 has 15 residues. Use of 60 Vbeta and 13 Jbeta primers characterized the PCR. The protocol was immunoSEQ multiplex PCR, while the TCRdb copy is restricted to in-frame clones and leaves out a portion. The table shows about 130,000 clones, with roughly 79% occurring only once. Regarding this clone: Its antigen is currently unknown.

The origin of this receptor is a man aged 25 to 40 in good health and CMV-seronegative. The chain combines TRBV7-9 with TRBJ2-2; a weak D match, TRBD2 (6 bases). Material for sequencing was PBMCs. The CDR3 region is CASSRERDNTGELFF. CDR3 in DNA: TGTGCCAGCAGCCGGGAGAGGGATAACACCGGGGAGCTGTTTTTT.